Presented here are 22 T cell receptor beta chains from one specimen sequenced in a study of cytomegalovirus exposure and HLA in healthy donors. The study ran its PCR with 60 Vbeta and 13 Jbeta primers. Using immunoSEQ multiplex PCR, the repertoire was profiled, and TCRdb retains in-frame clones only, with some absent. The sample lists approximately 150,000 clones; around four fifths were seen once. The sequenced sample consisted of PBMCs. These receptors all come from a man younger than 40 in good health and CMV-seronegative.

The chain carries TRBV4-3 and TRBJ2-1; TRBD2 aligns across 9 bases. The CDR3 length is 16 residues. The V and J ends lost 4 bases and 2 bases, in that order; junction bases with no gene match: 6. Looked up from germline, CDR1 is LGHNA and CDR2 is YSLEER. CDR3 region: CASSPEAGGAYNEQFF. CDR3 sequence (DNA): TGCGCCAGCAGCCCAGAAGCGGGAGGCGCCTACAATGAGCAGTTCTTC.

The chain recombines TRBV7-2 with TRBJ1-1; no clear D gene. The CDR3 has 13 amino acids. V dropped 1 base and J dropped 6 bases, with 9 bases sitting between them. The germline V gene encodes CDR1 SGHTA and CDR2 FQGNSA. CDR3 region: CASSLGTVAEAFF. The CDR3 bases are TGTGCCAGCAGCTTAGGAACTGTAGCTGAAGCTTTCTTT.

This chain connects TRBV19 to TRBJ2-7; D is perhaps TRBD2 (7 bases). The CDR3 length is 13 residues. CDR1 and CDR2 (germline): LNHDA, SQIVND (reference sequence). The V and J ends lost 3 bases and 4 bases respectively, with 10 bases between them. Here the CDR3 reads CASSMAGAYEQYF. In DNA form, the CDR3 reads TGTGCCAGTAGTATGGCGGGGGCGTACGAGCAGTACTTC.

The rearrangement links TRBV2 to TRBJ2-7, with D possibly matching TRBD2 (6 bases). The CDR3 length is 14 residues. Germline V gives CDR1 SNHLY, CDR2 FYNNEI. Deletions cut 4 bases from V and 0 bases from J, with 10 bases between. The CDR3 nucleotides read TGTGCCAGCAGTGGGGGAGGCGACTCCTACGAGCAGTACTTC. Protein product: CASSGGGDSYEQYF.

The chain combines TRBV30 with TRBJ2-1; weak D call: TRBD1 (5 bases). CDR1 is GTSNPN, CDR2 SVGIG, per germline (reference sequence). Deletions cut 4 bases from V and 7 bases from J, with 11 bases between. This CDR3 is 12 amino acids long. For the CDR3, the DNA is TGTGCCTGGATTCCTGGGGCAAATGAGCAGTTCTTC. Amino acids: CAWIPGANEQFF.

This clone was recorded a few times. J is TRBJ2-3 and V is TRBV6-1; 9 bases agree with TRBD1. This CDR3 is built from 16 residues. Trimming cost V 3 bases and J 0 bases; bases outside gene matches: 4. Germline CDR1 and CDR2: MNHNS and SASEGT. CDR3 nucleotides: TGTGCCAGCAGTGATAGGGACAGGGTTAGCACAGATACGCAGTATTTT. It codes for CASSDRDRVSTDTQYF.

The rearrangement links TRBV2 to TRBJ2-5; TRBD2 agrees at 8 bases. Germline values: CDR1 SNHLY, CDR2 FYNNEI. CDR3 size: 14 residues. V shed 7 bases and J 5 bases; nucleotides not matched to a gene: 9. The DNA for the CDR3 is TGTGCCAGCAAGTGGCGGGGGGCCGGGGAGACCCAGTACTTC. Translating gives CASKWRGAGETQYF.

The V and J genes are TRBV6-5 and TRBJ2-7, with D uncertain. Deletions cut 6 bases from V and 0 bases from J, with 9 bases between. Germline CDR1 MNHEY, CDR2 SVGAGI. CDR3 length: 13 residues. In DNA form, the CDR3 reads TGTGCCAGCAGCCTCAGAAGCTCCTACGAGCAGTACTTC. As protein: CASSLRSSYEQYF.

This clone appeared once. The rearrangement uses TRBV5-1 and TRBJ2-2; 9 bases line up with TRBD1. Trimming at V came to 6 bases and at J to 6 bases, leaving 15 bases not matched to a gene. Germline-derived CDR1 and CDR2 are SGHRS and YFSETQ. CDR3 length: 17 residues. CDR3 loop: CASKLITGTGYSGELFF. CDR3 bases: TGCGCCAGCAAACTTATTACCGGGACAGGGTATTCCGGGGAGCTGTTTTTT.

The chain links TRBV18 to TRBJ2-1; TRBD2 agrees at 9 bases. The CDR3 sequence is 17 residues long. Germline CDR1 is KGHSH and CDR2 is LQKENI. Losses at the gene ends were 5 bases for V and 2 bases for J; bases not matched to a gene: 10. The CDR3 spells CASSVSSGRETYNEQFF. CDR3 nucleotides: TGTGCCAGCTCAGTCAGTAGCGGGAGAGAGACCTACAATGAGCAGTTCTTC.

The chain employs TRBV18 and TRBJ1-5; TRBD1 might be the D (5 bases). V gave up 5 bases and J gave up 3 bases, with 17 bases separating them. This CDR3 has 16 residues. From germline, CDR1 is KGHSH and CDR2 LQKENI. Here the CDR3 reads CASSSEMDIPNQPQHF. For the CDR3, the DNA is TGTGCCAGCTCATCAGAGATGGACATCCCCAATCAGCCCCAGCATTTT.

In this sample, this clone turned up a few times. This rearrangement joins TRBV5-6 to TRBJ2-1; the D is unclear. The CDR3 consists of 16 residues. The V end was cut by 0 bases, the J end by 2 bases, with 12 bases between. Germline CDR1 SGHDT, CDR2 YYEEEE. The CDR3 spells CASSLVSPSPYNEQFF. In nucleotides, the CDR3 is TGTGCCAGCAGCTTGGTCTCCCCCTCCCCCTACAATGAGCAGTTCTTC.

The chain carries TRBV9 and TRBJ2-5, with 9 bases identical to TRBD2. Germline CDR1 is SGDLS and CDR2 is YYNGEE. Trimming at V came to 0 bases and at J to 4 bases, leaving 7 bases not matched to a gene. This CDR3 has 16 residues. Here the CDR3 reads CASSVGAGGPGETQYF. Written as DNA, the CDR3 is TGTGCCAGCAGCGTAGGTGCGGGAGGGCCCGGAGAGACCCAGTACTTC. Supplemented by reference TRBV9 and TRBJ2-5, the full variable domain reads DSGVTQTPKHLITATGQRVTLRCSPRSGDLSVYWYQQSLDQGLQFLIQYYNGEERAKGNILERFSAQQFPDLHSELNLSSLELGDSALYFCASSVGAGGPGETQYFGPGTRLLVL.

The chain recombines TRBV7-9 with TRBJ2-7; a weak D match, TRBD2 (6 bases). CDR1 is SEHNR, CDR2 FQNEAQ, per germline (reference sequence). Trimming took 7 bases from V and 5 from J, leaving 24 bases between them. The CDR3 extends over 16 amino acids. CDR3 region: CASTTGELDGAHEQYF. CDR3 bases: TGTGCCAGCACTACGGGGGAGCTAGATGGGGCCCACGAGCAGTACTTC. Together with reference TRBV7-9 and TRBJ2-7, the CDR3 gives the full variable domain: DTGVSQNPRHKITKRGQNVTFRCDPISEHNRLYWYRQTLGQGPEFLTYFQNEAQLEKSRLLSDRFSAERPKGSFSTLEIQRTEQGDSAMYLCASTTGELDGAHEQYFGPGTRLTVT.

In its sample, this clone was seen a few times. The chain links TRBV19 to TRBJ2-3, with D unclear. Trimming took off 3 bases at V and 6 bases at J, with 4 bases between the two ends. The germline V gene encodes CDR1 LNHDA and CDR2 SQIVND (reference sequence). The CDR3 runs 11 residues. The CDR3 DNA reads TGTGCCAGTAGTATCGGGGATACGCAGTATTTT. Its protein product is CASSIGDTQYF. The full variable domain, rest sourced from reference TRBV19 and TRBJ2-3, is DGGITQSPKYLFRKEGQNVTLSCEQNLNHDAMYWYRQDPGQGLRLIYYSQIVNDFQKGDIAEGYSVSREKKESFPLTVTSAQKNPTAFYLCASSIGDTQYFGPGTRLTVL.

J is TRBJ2-3 and V is TRBV18; 11 bases align to TRBD2. This CDR3 spans 16 amino acids. The junction had 4 bases not matched to a gene; V was cut back by 3 bases and J by 2 bases. Germline V lookup: CDR1 KGHSH, CDR2 LQKENI. In nucleotides, the CDR3 is TGTGCCAGCTCACCTACTAGCGGGGGCCACACAGATACGCAGTATTTT. Its translation is CASSPTSGGHTDTQYF.

The chain uses TRBV10-2 and TRBJ2-5, with 13 bases identical to TRBD2. This CDR3 has 17 amino acids. V gave up 10 bases and J gave up 5 bases; unmatched junction bases: 16. From germline, CDR1 is WSHSY and CDR2 SAAADI. The CDR3 DNA is TGCGCCACCAGGACTAGCGGGGGAGGGGGAAAGCGGGAGACCCAGTACTTC. It encodes CATRTSGGGGKRETQYF.

V gene TRBV2 combines with J gene TRBJ2-7, with D possibly being TRBD2 (6 bases). This CDR3 is built from 15 residues. The germline V gene encodes CDR1 SNHLY and CDR2 FYNNEI. V lost 2 bases to trimming and J lost 2 bases, with 13 bases between them. The CDR3 loop is CASSELGGMAYEQYF. The CDR3 DNA follows: TGTGCCAGCAGTGAACTAGGCGGGATGGCCTACGAGCAGTACTTC.

J is TRBJ2-3 and V is TRBV9; TRBD2 matches at 13 bases. CDR3 size: 16 residues. Germline V gene sequence: CDR1 SGDLS, CDR2 YYNGEE. Trimming removed 3 bases from V and 5 bases from J; junction bases left unmatched: 6. This CDR3 reads CASSGGLAGAGDTQYF. CDR3 sequence (DNA): TGTGCCAGCAGCGGCGGACTAGCGGGGGCGGGAGATACGCAGTATTTT.

The chain carries TRBV30 and TRBJ2-1; TRBD2 aligns across 9 bases. Per germline, CDR1 GTSNPN and CDR2 SVGIG (reference sequence). With 3 bases clipped from V and 4 bases from J, the junction kept 7 bases outside the gene matches. The CDR3 spans 15 residues. The CDR3 here is CAWSLTSGLYNEQFF. DNA of the CDR3: TGTGCCTGGAGCCTGACTAGCGGACTTTACAATGAGCAGTTCTTC.

The V gene is TRBV14, the J gene TRBJ2-7; the D gene is possibly TRBD2 (6 bases). This CDR3 region has 12 residues. V lost 4 bases to trimming and J lost 6 bases, with 10 bases between them. Germline assignment: CDR1 SGHDN and CDR2 FVKESK. The CDR3 is CASSPGSREQYF. In nucleotides, the CDR3 is TGTGCCAGCAGCCCCGGGAGCCGCGAGCAGTACTTC.

The rearrangement joins TRBV5-1 to TRBJ2-7; the D gene is possibly TRBD1 (6 bases). Germline CDR1 is SGHRS and CDR2 is YFSETQ. The CDR3 extends over 13 amino acids. V dropped 6 bases and J dropped 1 base, with 11 bases sitting between them. This chain's CDR3 is CASNWDTSYEQYF. CDR3 nucleotides: TGCGCCAGCAACTGGGACACATCCTACGAGCAGTACTTC.